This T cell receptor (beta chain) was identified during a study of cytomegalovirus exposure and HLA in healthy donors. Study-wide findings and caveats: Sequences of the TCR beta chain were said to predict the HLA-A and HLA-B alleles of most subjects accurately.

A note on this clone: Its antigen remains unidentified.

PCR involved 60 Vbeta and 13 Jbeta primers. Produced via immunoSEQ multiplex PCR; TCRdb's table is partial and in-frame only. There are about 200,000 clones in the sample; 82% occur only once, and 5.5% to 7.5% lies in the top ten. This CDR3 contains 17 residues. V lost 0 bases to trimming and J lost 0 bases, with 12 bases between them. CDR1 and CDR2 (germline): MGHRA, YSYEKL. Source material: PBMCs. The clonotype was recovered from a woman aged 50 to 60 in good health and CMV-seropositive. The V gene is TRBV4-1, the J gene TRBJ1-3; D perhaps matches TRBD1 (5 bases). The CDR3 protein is CASSQDRGYSSGNTIYF. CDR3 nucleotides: TGCGCCAGCAGCCAAGATAGGGGTTACAGCTCTGGAAACACCATATATTTT.